These T cell receptor beta chains were read from a single sample in a study of regulatory T cells in long-lasting Graves disease. Using its own MiXCR run on the multiplex PCR reads, TCRdb lists one record per CDR3 protein. The table lists some 250,000 distinct CDR3 sequences, about 17% of them singletons. This same sample was also part of a study on T cells in Graves' hyperthyroidism and ophthalmopathy.

Sample: peripheral blood mononuclear cells (PBMCs), taken at new diagnosis, from a patient treated with antithyroid drugs. These receptors came from a woman younger than 45 with Graves disease. CDR3s include the opening cysteine and the closing phenylalanine or tryptophan. The order of the fields is D gene, clone size, V gene, J gene, CDR3 protein, CDR3 DNA. The D gene is left open where the match is weak. Rows give clone size only sometimes, using once, few, many, or a class for an expanded clone.

d_gene: NA; abundance: many; v_gene: TRBV5-1; j_gene: TRBJ1-1; CDR3aa: CASSFGRTRNTEAFF; CDR3nt: TGCGCCAGCAGCTTCGGGCGGACAAGGAACACTGAAGCTTTCTTT
d_gene: TRBD2; abundance: many; v_gene: TRBV12-3/TRBV12-4; j_gene: TRBJ2-2; CDR3aa: CASTASGRQNTGELFF; CDR3nt: TGTGCCAGCACCGCTAGCGGGAGACAGAACACCGGGGAGCTGTTTTTT
d_gene: TRBD1; abundance: NA; v_gene: TRBV6-4; j_gene: TRBJ2-2; CDR3aa: CASRRLLGQGIHTGELFF; CDR3nt: TGTGCCAGCAGACGTTTACTGGGACAGGGGATTCACACCGGGGAGCTGTTTTTT
d_gene: TRBD1; abundance: many; v_gene: TRBV7-4; j_gene: TRBJ1-5; CDR3aa: CASSWTGRSPLPLYSNQPQHF; CDR3nt: TGTGCCAGCAGTTGGACAGGTCGATCCCCCTTACCTCTATATAGCAATCAGCCCCAGCATTTT
d_gene: TRBD1; abundance: NA; v_gene: TRBV6-1; j_gene: TRBJ2-2; CDR3aa: CASSRQGYTGELFF; CDR3nt: TGTGCCAGCAGTAGACAGGGGTACACCGGGGAGCTGTTTTTT
d_gene: NA; abundance: many; v_gene: TRBV6-2/TRBV6-3; j_gene: TRBJ1-2; CDR3aa: CASSNLAGYGYTF; CDR3nt: TGTGCCAGCAGCAATCTGGCGGGCTATGGCTACACCTTC
d_gene: NA; abundance: NA; v_gene: TRBV6-1; j_gene: TRBJ2-3; CDR3aa: CASMGRELADTQYF; CDR3nt: TGTGCCAGCATGGGCAGGGAGCTTGCAGATACGCAGTATTTT
d_gene: TRBD1; abundance: many; v_gene: TRBV20-1; j_gene: TRBJ2-5; CDR3aa: CSAPTRTGSGETQYF; CDR3nt: TGCAGTGCCCCAACCCGGACAGGGAGTGGAGAGACCCAGTACTTC
d_gene: NA; abundance: many; v_gene: TRBV7-2; j_gene: TRBJ2-2; CDR3aa: CASSPMPGGWSGELFF; CDR3nt: TGTGCCAGCAGCCCAATGCCGGGGGGCTGGAGTGGGGAGCTGTTTTTT
d_gene: NA; abundance: many; v_gene: TRBV5-4; j_gene: TRBJ1-1; CDR3aa: CASSLQENTEAFF; CDR3nt: TGTGCCAGCAGTCTACAGGAGAACACTGAAGCTTTCTTT
d_gene: TRBD2; abundance: NA; v_gene: TRBV6-2/TRBV6-3; j_gene: TRBJ2-2; CDR3aa: CASSGLALNTGELFF; CDR3nt: TGTGCCAGCAGTGGACTAGCCCTAAACACCGGGGAGCTGTTTTTT
d_gene: TRBD1; abundance: NA; v_gene: TRBV3-1; j_gene: TRBJ2-4; CDR3aa: CATSGPGQGHIQYF; CDR3nt: TGTGCCACCAGCGGGCCGGGACAGGGACACATTCAGTACTTC
d_gene: TRBD2; abundance: many; v_gene: TRBV7-3; j_gene: TRBJ2-1; CDR3aa: CASSDSGGRVVNEQFF; CDR3nt: TGTGCCAGCAGCGATAGCGGGGGGCGGGTTGTGAATGAGCAGTTCTTC
d_gene: NA; abundance: many; v_gene: TRBV11-2; j_gene: TRBJ1-4; CDR3aa: CASSLDGDGGEKLFF; CDR3nt: TGTGCCAGCAGCTTAGATGGTGACGGAGGGGAAAAACTGTTTTTT
d_gene: TRBD1; abundance: NA; v_gene: TRBV3-1; j_gene: TRBJ2-7; CDR3aa: CASRSGTGPNEQYF; CDR3nt: TGTGCCAGCAGGTCCGGGACAGGGCCCAACGAGCAGTACTTC
d_gene: NA; abundance: NA; v_gene: TRBV28; j_gene: TRBJ2-7; CDR3aa: CASNHRRDGYEQYF; CDR3nt: TGTGCCAGCAACCACAGAAGGGACGGATACGAGCAGTACTTC
d_gene: NA; abundance: many; v_gene: TRBV6-1; j_gene: TRBJ2-5; CDR3aa: CASSEWYREGETQYF; CDR3nt: TGTGCCAGCAGTGAATGGTACAGGGAGGGAGAGACCCAGTACTTC
d_gene: TRBD1; abundance: many; v_gene: TRBV7-2; j_gene: TRBJ1-2; CDR3aa: CASSLSRGLPDYGYTF; CDR3nt: TGTGCCAGCAGCTTAAGCAGGGGGCTCCCTGACTATGGCTACACCTTC
d_gene: NA; abundance: many; v_gene: TRBV4-1; j_gene: TRBJ1-5; CDR3aa: CASSQDGLNQKPQHF; CDR3nt: TGCGCCAGCAGCCAAGACGGACTGAATCAAAAGCCCCAGCATTTT
d_gene: TRBD1; abundance: many; v_gene: TRBV20-1; j_gene: TRBJ1-6; CDR3aa: CSAGDRVRPLHF; CDR3nt: TGCAGTGCCGGGGACAGGGTGCGACCCCTCCACTTT
d_gene: NA; abundance: few; v_gene: TRBV10-3; j_gene: TRBJ1-6; CDR3aa: CAISTRQISSYNSPLHF; CDR3nt: TGTGCCATCAGTACCAGACAGATTAGCTCCTATAATTCACCCCTCCACTTT
d_gene: NA; abundance: NA; v_gene: TRBV6-6; j_gene: TRBJ1-6; CDR3aa: CASSYSPEDSSYNSPLHF; CDR3nt: TGTGCCAGCAGTTACTCGCCCGAGGACAGCTCCTATAATTCACCCCTCCACTTT